What follows are 9 T cell receptor beta chains derived from one specimen sequenced in a study of CD8 T cells in Susac syndrome. The RNA, about 0.45 to 1 ug, was put through reverse transcription using random hexamers. One entry per CDR3 protein results from TCRdb running MiXCR on the immunoSEQ multiplex PCR reads. The profile shows under 200,000 distinct CDR3 sequences, approximately 95% of them singletons. Material for sequencing was CD8+ T cells from PBMCs. These receptors were collected from a human donor with multiple sclerosis.

This chain joins TRBV27 and TRBJ2-5, with 9 bases that match TRBD1. The CDR3 is made up of 16 amino acids. V was pared by 4 bases and J by 5 bases, with 11 bases of the junction left unmatched. Germline V gene data show CDR1 as MNHEY and CDR2 as SMNVEV (reference sequence). As DNA, the CDR3 is TGTGCCAGCAGTTCCCTTCCGGACAGGGGCGGGGAGACCCAGTACTTC. As protein: CASSSLPDRGGETQYF.

The chain joins TRBV13 to TRBJ1-2; 7 positions agree with TRBD1. The trim removed 1 base at V and 1 base at J, leaving 3 bases unmatched. CDR3 length: 15 amino acids. Germline values: CDR1 PRHDT, CDR2 FYEKMQ (reference sequence). The CDR3 protein is CASSLDRGGNYGYTF. The CDR3 DNA is TGTGCCAGCAGCTTAGACAGGGGTGGTAACTATGGCTACACCTTC.

A word on this clonotype: A read error may account for a junction end that differs from germline. The V and J genes are TRBV20-1 and TRBJ2-2; TRBD2 might be the D (5 bases). The CDR3 covers 8 residues. The germline V gene has CDR1 DFQATT and CDR2 SNEGSKA (reference sequence). The CDR3, as DNA: TGCAGTGCCGGGGAGCTTTTTTTT. It encodes CSAGELFF.

V gene TRBV7-9 combines with J gene TRBJ2-5, with D possibly TRBD1 on 7 matching bases. The CDR3 spans 13 residues. Trimming left V 5 bases short and J 2 bases short, with 9 bases between. Germline V gives CDR1 SEHNR, CDR2 FQNEAQ (reference sequence). CDR3: CASSAGGQETQYF. For the CDR3, the DNA is TGTGCCAGCAGCGCAGGGGGGCAAGAGACCCAGTACTTC.

This chain uses TRBV27 with TRBJ2-1, with 8 bases identical to TRBD2. CDR1 and CDR2 from the germline V gene are MNHEY and SMNVEV (reference sequence). The junction had 7 bases not matched to a gene; V was cut back by 3 bases and J by 9 bases. The CDR3 contains 14 residues. CDR3: CASSLEAGELEQFF. The CDR3 coding sequence is TGTGCCAGCAGTTTGGAAGCGGGAGAACTTGAGCAGTTCTTC.

The chain couples TRBV12-3 or TRBV12-4 to TRBJ2-2; 8 bases fit TRBD1. The CDR3 spans 16 residues. V was pared by 5 bases and J by 2 bases, with 7 bases of the junction left unmatched. The CDR3 here is CASSPEGQENTGELFF. As DNA, the CDR3 is TGTGCCAGCAGTCCCGAGGGACAGGAAAACACCGGGGAGCTGTTTTTT.

Only one count was recorded for this clonotype. V usage is TRBV6-5 and J usage is TRBJ2-5, with D tentatively TRBD2 (6 bases). Trimming shortened V by 7 bases and J by 1 base, and 16 bases separated the two germline ends. Germline V gene data show CDR1 as MNHEY and CDR2 as SVGAGI. The CDR3 is 15 residues long. This CDR3 is CASNSLGGTQETQYF. The CDR3 DNA sequence: TGTGCCAGCAACTCCCTAGGAGGGACCCAAGAGACCCAGTACTTC.

The V call is TRBV4-1, the J call TRBJ2-7; D is perhaps TRBD1 or TRBD2 (5 bases each). CDR3 length: 14 residues. Per the germline V gene, CDR1 is MGHRA and CDR2 is YSYEKL. The V end lost 3 bases, the J end lost 10 bases, and 19 bases lay between the germline ends. The DNA of the CDR3 is TGCGCCAGCAGCCAGGGGTCGGGACCACGCGATCAGTACTTC. Its translation: CASSQGSGPRDQYF.

V usage is TRBV27 and J usage is TRBJ1-1, with a weak D call TRBD1 (5 bases). Germline V gene lookup returns CDR1 MNHEY and CDR2 SMNVEV (reference sequence). V was clipped by 5 bases and J by 5 bases, with 15 bases between them. The CDR3 extends over 14 amino acids. CDR3 sequence: CASSLLGGPTEAFF. DNA for the CDR3: TGTGCCAGCAGTCTATTGGGGGGACCGACTGAAGCTTTCTTT.